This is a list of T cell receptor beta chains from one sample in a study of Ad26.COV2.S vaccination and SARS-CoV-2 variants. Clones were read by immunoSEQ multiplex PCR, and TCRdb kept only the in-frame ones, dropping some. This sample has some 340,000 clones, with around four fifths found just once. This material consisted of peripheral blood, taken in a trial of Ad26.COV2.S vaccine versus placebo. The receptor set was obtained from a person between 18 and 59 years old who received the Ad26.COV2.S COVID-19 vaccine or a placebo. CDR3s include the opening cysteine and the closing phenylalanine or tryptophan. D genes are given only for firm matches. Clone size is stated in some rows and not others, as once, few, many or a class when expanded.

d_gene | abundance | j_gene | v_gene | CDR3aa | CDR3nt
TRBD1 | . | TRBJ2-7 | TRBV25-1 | CASRGDRGAFEQYF | TGTGCCAGCAGGGGGGACAGGGGTGCCTTTGAGCAGTACTTC
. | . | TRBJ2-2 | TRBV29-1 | CSVEDLRTGPGELFF | TGCAGCGTTGAAGATCTTCGGACTGGACCCGGGGAGCTGTTTTTT
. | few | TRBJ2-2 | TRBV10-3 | CAISRTEAKNTGELFF | TGTGCCATCAGTAGGACCGAAGCGAAAAACACCGGGGAGCTGTTTTTT
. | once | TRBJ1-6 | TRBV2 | CASSERPPRLNSPLHF | TGTGCCAGCAGTGAAAGACCACCTAGGTTGAATTCACCCCTCCACTTT
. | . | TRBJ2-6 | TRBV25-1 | CASTDSYSGANVLTF | TGTGCCAGCACGGACAGCTACTCTGGGGCCAACGTCCTGACTTTC
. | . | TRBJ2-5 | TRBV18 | CASSPPYQETQYF | TGTGCCAGCTCACCCCCGTACCAAGAGACCCAGTACTTC
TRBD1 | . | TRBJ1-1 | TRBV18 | CASSPRQGLMNTEAFF | TGTGCCAGCTCCCCCAGACAGGGACTGATGAACACTGAAGCTTTCTTT
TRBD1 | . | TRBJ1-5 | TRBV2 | CASRYDRGNQPQHF | TGTGCCAGCAGATACGACAGGGGCAATCAGCCCCAGCATTTT
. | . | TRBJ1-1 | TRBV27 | CASSFRRLNTEAFF | TGTGCCAGCAGTTTCAGACGGTTGAACACTGAAGCTTTCTTT
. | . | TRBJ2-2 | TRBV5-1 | CASSLGPAGELFF | TGCGCCAGCAGCTTGGGGCCGGCCGGGGAGCTGTTTTTT
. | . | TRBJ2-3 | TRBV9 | CASSVDRPLRGDYTDTQYF | TGTGCCAGCAGCGTAGACAGGCCCTTGCGGGGAGATTACACAGATACGCAGTATTTT
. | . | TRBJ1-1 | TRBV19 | CASSITSGTEAFF | TGTGCCAGTAGTATAACTTCTGGCACTGAAGCTTTCTTT
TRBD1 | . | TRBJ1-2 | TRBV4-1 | CASSLGTGNGGYTF | TGCGCCAGCAGCCTCGGGACAGGGAATGGAGGCTACACCTTC
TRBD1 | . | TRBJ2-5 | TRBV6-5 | CASSRDREQTQYF | TGTGCCAGCAGTAGGGACAGGGAACAGACCCAGTACTTC
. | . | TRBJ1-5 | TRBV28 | CASEVGGLNQPQHF | TGTGCCAGCGAGGTCGGGGGGCTCAATCAGCCCCAGCATTTT
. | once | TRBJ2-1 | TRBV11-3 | CASSQRQGGNEQFF | TGTGCCAGCAGCCAACGCCAGGGAGGTAATGAGCAGTTCTTC
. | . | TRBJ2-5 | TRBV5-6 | CASSLQGTRETQYF | TGTGCCAGCAGCTTGCAGGGGACAAGAGAGACCCAGTACTTC
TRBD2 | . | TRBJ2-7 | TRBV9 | CASPKGTSGPVFSYEQYF | TGTGCCAGCCCCAAAGGGACTAGCGGGCCCGTTTTCTCCTACGAGCAGTACTTC
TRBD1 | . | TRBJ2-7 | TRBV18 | CASSHFGQGSIYEQYF | TGTGCCAGCTCACATTTCGGACAGGGTTCCATCTACGAGCAGTACTTC
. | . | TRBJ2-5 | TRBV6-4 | CASSPGPKETQYF | TGTGCCAGCAGTCCAGGGCCCAAAGAGACCCAGTACTTC
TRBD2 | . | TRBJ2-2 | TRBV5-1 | CASSQGTSGGGELFF | TGCGCCAGCAGCCAAGGGACTAGCGGGGGCGGGGAGCTGTTTTTT
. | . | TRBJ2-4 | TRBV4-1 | CASSQDDRGQSKNIQYF | TGCGCCAGCAGCCAAGACGACCGGGGGCAATCCAAAAACATTCAGTACTTC
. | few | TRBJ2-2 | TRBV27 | CASSFLSATGELFF | TGTGCCAGCAGTTTTCTTAGCGCGACCGGGGAGCTGTTTTTT
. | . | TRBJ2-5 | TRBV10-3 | CAIRQGGEETQYF | TGTGCCATCCGACAGGGAGGGGAAGAGACCCAGTACTTC
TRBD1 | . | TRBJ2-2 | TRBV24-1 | CATSDLRTGRNTGELFF | TGTGCCACCAGTGATTTACGGACAGGGAGGAACACCGGGGAGCTGTTTTTT
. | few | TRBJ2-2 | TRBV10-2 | CASSEPLTGPSGELFF | TGCGCCAGCAGTGAGCCGTTGACAGGTCCCAGCGGGGAGCTGTTTTTT
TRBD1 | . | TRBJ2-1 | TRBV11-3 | CASSYPLNTGGSDGEQFF | TGTGCCAGCAGCTACCCTTTAAATACAGGGGGGTCGGATGGTGAGCAGTTCTTC
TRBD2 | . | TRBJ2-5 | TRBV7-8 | CASSLLAGGLGETQYF | TGTGCCAGCAGCTTATTAGCGGGGGGGCTGGGAGAGACCCAGTACTTC
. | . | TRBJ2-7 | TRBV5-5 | CASSLGHIYEQYF | TGTGCCAGCAGCCTGGGACACATATACGAGCAGTACTTC
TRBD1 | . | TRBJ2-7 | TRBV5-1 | CASSLRQGAPYEQYF | TGCGCCAGCAGCTTGCGACAGGGGGCCCCCTACGAGCAGTACTTC
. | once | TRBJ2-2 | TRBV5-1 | CASSRNGMRRGELFF | TGCGCCAGCAGCCGGAACGGGATGAGACGCGGGGAGCTGTTTTTT
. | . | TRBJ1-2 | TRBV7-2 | CASSFQQGYGYTF | TGTGCCAGCAGTTTTCAACAGGGCTATGGCTACACCTTC
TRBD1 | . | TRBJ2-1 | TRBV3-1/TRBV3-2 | CASSASGGYGEQFF | TGTGCCAGCAGTGCATCAGGGGGCTACGGTGAGCAGTTCTTC
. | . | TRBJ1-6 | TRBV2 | CASSAQTGNSPLHF | TGTGCCAGCAGTGCGCAGACGGGTAATTCACCCCTCCACTTT
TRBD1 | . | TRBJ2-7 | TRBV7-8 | CASSLDRDEQYF | TGTGCCAGCAGCTTGGACAGGGACGAGCAGTACTTC
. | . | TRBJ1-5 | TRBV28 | CASNLGNNQPQHF | TGTGCCAGCAATCTCGGAAACAATCAGCCCCAGCATTTT
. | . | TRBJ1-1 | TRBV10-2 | CASSEDMDSEAFF | TGCGCCAGCAGTGAGGATATGGACAGTGAAGCTTTCTTT
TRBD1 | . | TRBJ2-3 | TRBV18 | CASSQFRDRDLQTDTQYF | TGTGCCAGCTCACAGTTCCGGGACAGGGATCTTCAGACAGATACGCAGTATTTT
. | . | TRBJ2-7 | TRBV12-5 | CASGLVFGADEQYF | TGTGCTAGTGGTTTGGTATTTGGGGCGGATGAGCAGTACTTC
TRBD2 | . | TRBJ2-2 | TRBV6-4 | CASSSRGDTGELFF | TGTGCCAGCAGTTCTCGGGGGGACACCGGGGAGCTGTTTTTT
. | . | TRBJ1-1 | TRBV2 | CASRPGQIYTEAFF | TGTGCCAGCCGGCCAGGACAGATTTACACTGAAGCTTTCTTT
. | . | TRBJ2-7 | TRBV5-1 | CASSLEQGPYEQYF | TGCGCCAGCAGCTTGGAGCAGGGGCCCTACGAGCAGTACTTC
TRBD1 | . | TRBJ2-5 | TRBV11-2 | CASSANRGKETQYF | TGTGCCAGCAGCGCCAACAGGGGGAAAGAGACCCAGTACTTC
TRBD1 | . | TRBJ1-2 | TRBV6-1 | CASSERLPGAVGGQGNYGYTF | TGTGCCAGCAGTGAAAGACTTCCAGGGGCGGTGGGGGGACAGGGCAACTATGGCTACACCTTC
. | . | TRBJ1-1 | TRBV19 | CASSKESRWMNTEAFF | TGTGCCAGTAGTAAAGAATCGAGGTGGATGAACACTGAAGCTTTCTTT
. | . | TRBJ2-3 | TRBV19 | CASSIGGLTSTDTQYF | TGTGCCAGTAGTATCGGGGGCTTAACTAGCACAGATACGCAGTATTTT
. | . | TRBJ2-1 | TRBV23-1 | CASSQVFPGHGRKLSSYNEQFF | TGCGCCAGCAGTCAAGTCTTTCCGGGGCACGGACGCAAACTCTCTTCCTACAATGAGCAGTTCTTC
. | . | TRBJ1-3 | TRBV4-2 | CASSQDRFNRGNTIYF | TGTGCCAGCAGCCAAGATCGGTTCAATAGGGGAAACACCATATATTTT
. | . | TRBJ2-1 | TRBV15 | CATTEDYNEQFF | TGTGCCACCACGGAGGACTACAATGAGCAGTTCTTC
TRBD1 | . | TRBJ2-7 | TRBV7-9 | CASSTHRGYEQYF | TGTGCCAGCAGCACGCACAGGGGCTACGAGCAGTACTTC
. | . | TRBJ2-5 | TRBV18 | CASSPTGAREETQYF | TGTGCCAGCTCACCAACCGGGGCTCGGGAAGAGACCCAGTACTTC
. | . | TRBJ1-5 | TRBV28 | CASSDGDQPQHF | TGTGCCAGCAGCGACGGGGATCAGCCCCAGCATTTT
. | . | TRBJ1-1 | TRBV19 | CASSIRTENTEAFF | TGTGCCAGTAGTATCAGGACAGAGAACACTGAAGCTTTCTTT